This T cell receptor (beta chain) was sequenced during a study of T cells in Graves' hyperthyroidism and ophthalmopathy. Per germline, CDR1 SGHKS and CDR2 YYEKEE (reference sequence). The CDR3 has 16 amino acids. V dropped 4 bases and J dropped 1 base, with 15 bases sitting between them. With a duration under 2 months, the hyperthyroidism was newly diagnosed in patients aged 18 to 65. The blood specimen was taken at initial hyperthyroidism diagnosis, before any ophthalmopathy symptoms. Fresh peripheral blood, 8 to 10 ml of it, supplied the PBMCs. RNA transcripts served as the template for amplifying TCR beta CDR3 regions. First-round RT-PCR targeting the TCR CDR3 was performed with the HTBI primer set. TCRdb ran MiXCR on the multiplex PCR reads and lists one entry per CDR3 protein. The sample has approximately 260,000 distinct CDR3 sequences, roughly 15% seen once.

The chain joins TRBV5-5 to TRBJ2-1; D is uncertain. This receptor was identified in a woman aged 50 to 65 with Graves' hyperthyroidism that later progressed to Graves' ophthalmopathy. Input material: blood. CDR3 nucleotides: TGTGCCAGCAGCCGACTGACCGGTCCTTCCTACAATGAGCAGTTCTTC. Its translation: CASSRLTGPSYNEQFF.